These T cell receptor beta chains were read from a single sample in a study of blood T cell repertoires in COVID-19. Method: immunoSEQ multiplex PCR; TCRdb's copy keeps in-frame clones and lacks some. The sample shows about 270,000 clones, around 93% of them seen only once. Sequenced input: PBMCs or T cells enriched from blood (not recorded which). Receptors originate from a man aged 40-49 years who had been exposed to COVID-19. CDR3s include the opening cysteine and the closing phenylalanine or tryptophan. Size is omitted from some rows. Given values are once, few, many or a class for expanded clones.

v_call: TRBV4-2; clone_size: NA; j_call: TRBJ2-7; cdr3_aa: CASSQGGTYEQYF
v_call: TRBV11-2; clone_size: NA; j_call: TRBJ2-1; cdr3_aa: CASSSLTGGLNDNEQFF
v_call: TRBV5-4; clone_size: NA; j_call: TRBJ2-7; cdr3_aa: CASSRGTPAGYEQYF
v_call: TRBV27; clone_size: NA; j_call: TRBJ1-1; cdr3_aa: CASSLRDIVFGTEAFF
v_call: TRBV7-2; clone_size: NA; j_call: TRBJ2-7; cdr3_aa: CASAGASYEQYF
v_call: TRBV6-5; clone_size: NA; j_call: TRBJ1-1; cdr3_aa: CASNVGGANTEAFF
v_call: TRBV19; clone_size: NA; j_call: TRBJ1-3; cdr3_aa: CATQTATIGNTIYF
v_call: TRBV29-1; clone_size: NA; j_call: TRBJ1-4; cdr3_aa: CSVGGFSGGYNEKLFF
v_call: TRBV6-5; clone_size: NA; j_call: TRBJ1-1; cdr3_aa: CASEEQLNTEAFF
v_call: TRBV11-2; clone_size: NA; j_call: TRBJ1-1; cdr3_aa: CASSLAGTGGTEAFF
v_call: TRBV6-4; clone_size: NA; j_call: TRBJ2-6; cdr3_aa: CATRQFSGANVLTF
v_call: TRBV23-1; clone_size: NA; j_call: TRBJ2-2; cdr3_aa: CASSPTRQYLFF
v_call: TRBV2; clone_size: NA; j_call: TRBJ2-1; cdr3_aa: CATKMGLALYNEQFF
v_call: TRBV2; clone_size: NA; j_call: TRBJ1-1; cdr3_aa: CASTRIEAFF
v_call: TRBV15; clone_size: few; j_call: TRBJ1-1; cdr3_aa: CATSDVAHRGHTEAFF
v_call: TRBV27; clone_size: NA; j_call: TRBJ1-6; cdr3_aa: CASSSREGRSPLHF
v_call: TRBV5-4; clone_size: NA; j_call: TRBJ2-7; cdr3_aa: CASSPAGHDYEQYF
v_call: TRBV7-9; clone_size: NA; j_call: TRBJ2-7; cdr3_aa: CASGLAGGSIYEQYF
v_call: TRBV2; clone_size: few; j_call: TRBJ2-5; cdr3_aa: CASRAGTTQETQYF
v_call: TRBV19; clone_size: NA; j_call: TRBJ2-3; cdr3_aa: CASSIVQGQDTQYF
v_call: TRBV30; clone_size: NA; j_call: TRBJ2-3; cdr3_aa: CAWRAGYTQYF
v_call: TRBV6-5; clone_size: NA; j_call: TRBJ2-7; cdr3_aa: CASSYVDRGDEQYF
v_call: TRBV11-3; clone_size: NA; j_call: TRBJ1-1; cdr3_aa: CASSLDPDRAAEAFF
v_call: TRBV11-3; clone_size: once; j_call: TRBJ2-5; cdr3_aa: CASSKGLADPRETQYF
v_call: TRBV19; clone_size: NA; j_call: TRBJ2-1; cdr3_aa: CASRNPGNEQFF
v_call: TRBV9; clone_size: NA; j_call: TRBJ2-3; cdr3_aa: CASSTRTSGSARDTQYF